The 12 T cell receptor beta chains listed next were all sequenced from one sample in a study of cytomegalovirus exposure and HLA in healthy donors. This PCR relied on a set of 60 Vbeta primers and 13 Jbeta primers. Profiling relied on immunoSEQ multiplex PCR, and the TCRdb table lists in-frame clones only, not all of them. Here the sample spans about 180,000 clones, approximately 82% being singletons. The sequencing input was PBMCs. The source of these receptors is a woman in her 30s in good health and CMV-seronegative.

The V and J genes are TRBV5-1 and TRBJ2-7; 8 bases agree with TRBD1. Looked up from germline, CDR1 is SGHRS and CDR2 is YFSETQ. V gave up 3 bases and J gave up 5 bases; unmatched junction bases: 7. The CDR3 spans 14 residues. The CDR3, as DNA: TGCGCCAGCAGCTACCGACAGGGGACCAACGAGCAGTACTTC. Translated: CASSYRQGTNEQYF. Supplemented by reference TRBV5-1 and TRBJ2-7, the full variable domain reads KAGVTQTPRYLIKTRGQQVTLSCSPISGHRSVSWYQQTPGQGLQFLFEYFSETQRNKGNFPGRFSGRQFSNSRSEMNVSTLELGDSALYLCASSYRQGTNEQYFGPGTRLTVT.

V and J are TRBV5-1 and TRBJ2-1; the match to TRBD2 covers 13 bases. The germline V gene has CDR1 SGHRS and CDR2 YFSETQ. V shed 0 bases and J 0 bases; nucleotides not matched to a gene: 6. The CDR3 extends over 19 amino acids. The CDR3 is CASSLGLAGGTSSYNEQFF. DNA for the CDR3: TGCGCCAGCAGCTTGGGACTAGCGGGAGGAACGAGCTCCTACAATGAGCAGTTCTTC.

This clone was detected a few times. The chain carries TRBV4-3 and TRBJ1-5, with D possibly matching TRBD1 (6 bases). This CDR3 region has 14 residues. Trimming pared 4 bases from V and 2 bases from J, leaving 9 bases between. The germline CDR1 and CDR2 sequences are LGHNA and YSLEER. The CDR3 nucleotides are TGCGCCAGCAGCCTGACAGGAGGCAATCAGCCCCAGCATTTT. The encoded protein is CASSLTGGNQPQHF.

The V gene is TRBV19, the J gene TRBJ2-5, with 7 bases identical to TRBD2. V shed 3 bases and J 4 bases; nucleotides not matched to a gene: 5. This CDR3 comprises 14 residues. The V gene's germline CDR1 is LNHDA and CDR2 SQIVND (reference sequence). The CDR3 loop is CASSITSGAETQYF. The DNA for the CDR3 is TGTGCCAGTAGTATTACCAGCGGGGCAGAGACCCAGTACTTC. The full variable domain, with the rest looked up from reference TRBV19 and TRBJ2-5, is DGGITQSPKYLFRKEGQNVTLSCEQNLNHDAMYWYRQDPGQGLRLIYYSQIVNDFQKGDIAEGYSVSREKKESFPLTVTSAQKNPTAFYLCASSITSGAETQYFGPGTRLLVL.

The chain uses TRBV9 and TRBJ2-3; D is undetermined. Deletions cut 2 bases from V and 6 bases from J, with 7 bases between. Germline V gene sequence: CDR1 SGDLS, CDR2 YYNGEE. The CDR3 runs 12 residues. The CDR3 here is CASSVPGDTQYF. Here the CDR3 DNA reads TGTGCCAGCAGCGTTCCCGGGGATACGCAGTATTTT. The whole variable domain, filled in from reference TRBV9 and TRBJ2-3, reads DSGVTQTPKHLITATGQRVTLRCSPRSGDLSVYWYQQSLDQGLQFLIQYYNGEERAKGNILERFSAQQFPDLHSELNLSSLELGDSALYFCASSVPGDTQYFGPGTRLTVL.

As to this clone: One end of the junction varies from germline; a read error may be responsible. The rearrangement links TRBV7-7 to TRBJ2-5; D is perhaps TRBD1 (5 bases). This CDR3 spans 13 amino acids. The V gene's germline CDR1 is SSHAT and CDR2 FNYEAQ (reference sequence). The CDR3 nucleotides read TGTGCTAGCAGCTTAGACAGCCAAGAGACCCAGTACTTC. Translation: CASSLDSQETQYF.

The gene calls are TRBV5-4 and TRBJ1-2; D not certain. Germline V gives CDR1 SGHNT, CDR2 YYREEE (reference sequence). V was trimmed by 4 bases and J by 7 bases, leaving 8 bases between them. The CDR3 totals 11 residues. The chain's CDR3 is CASSAEGGYTF. The CDR3 coding sequence is TGTGCCAGCAGCGCCGAGGGTGGCTACACCTTC.

The chain employs TRBV6-1 and TRBJ1-2; 7 bases line up with TRBD1. The germline V gene has CDR1 MNHNS and CDR2 SASEGT. V trimming: 6 bases; J trimming: 6 bases; junction bases outside the gene matches: 10. The CDR3 loop spans 14 amino acids. The CDR3 DNA is TGTGCCAGCAGACCCCCGCAGGGGGGCAATGGCTACACCTTC. This encodes CASRPPQGGNGYTF.

The count of this clone is one. The genes are TRBV27 and TRBJ2-7; D is undetermined. Germline values: CDR1 MNHEY, CDR2 SMNVEV (reference sequence). This CDR3 comprises 13 residues. The V gene lost 5 bases and the J gene lost 8 bases, with 16 bases spanning the gap. CDR3 nucleotide sequence: TGTGCCAGCAGTGCGTCCCCCACAGAAAAGCAGTACTTC. Translating it yields CASSASPTEKQYF.

CDR3 sequence (DNA): TGTGCCAGCAGCCCCGGAGGGGTGAACACTGAAGCTTTCTTT. Translating gives CASSPGGVNTEAFF. The chain joins TRBV5-5 to TRBJ1-1, with D possibly TRBD1 on 5 matching bases. Deletions cut 4 bases from V and 0 bases from J, with 10 bases between. The germline gives CDR1 SGHKS, CDR2 YYEKEE (reference sequence). This CDR3 has 14 amino acids.

The V gene is TRBV27, the J gene TRBJ1-1, with TRBD1 identical over 7 bases. The CDR3 extends over 14 amino acids. Germline trimming cut 5 bases from V and 2 bases from J; bases unmatched to any gene: 5. Germline V CDR1 and CDR2: MNHEY, SMNVEV (reference sequence). Written as DNA, the CDR3 is TGTGCCAGCAGTCCTAGGGGGCTCAACACTGAAGCTTTCTTT. Translation gives CASSPRGLNTEAFF.

This clone came up once. The chain carries TRBV19 and TRBJ2-3, with a tentative D call TRBD1 (6 bases). The CDR3 is made up of 13 amino acids. The V gene's germline CDR1 is LNHDA and CDR2 SQIVND (reference sequence). The germline V and J ends were trimmed by 3 bases and 6 bases, with 10 bases remaining between them. The CDR3 is CASSISGADTQYF. The CDR3 region has the DNA TGTGCCAGTAGTATCTCAGGGGCGGATACGCAGTATTTT.